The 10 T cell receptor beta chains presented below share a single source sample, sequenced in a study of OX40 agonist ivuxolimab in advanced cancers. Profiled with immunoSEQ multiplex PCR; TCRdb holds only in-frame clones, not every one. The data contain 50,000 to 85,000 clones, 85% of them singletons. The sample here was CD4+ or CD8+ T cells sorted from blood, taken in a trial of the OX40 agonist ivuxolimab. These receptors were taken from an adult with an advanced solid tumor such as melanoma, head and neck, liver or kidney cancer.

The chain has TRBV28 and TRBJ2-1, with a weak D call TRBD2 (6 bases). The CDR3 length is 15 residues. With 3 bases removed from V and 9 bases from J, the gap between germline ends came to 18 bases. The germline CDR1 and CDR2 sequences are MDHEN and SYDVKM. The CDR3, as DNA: TGTGCCAGCAGTTTGTTCAGAGCGGGCTCGGCTGAGCAGTTCTTC. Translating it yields CASSLFRAGSAEQFF.

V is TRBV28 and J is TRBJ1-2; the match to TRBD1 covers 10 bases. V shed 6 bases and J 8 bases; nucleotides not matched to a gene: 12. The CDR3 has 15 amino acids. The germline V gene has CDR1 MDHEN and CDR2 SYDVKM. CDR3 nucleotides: TGTGCCAGCAGGCTGGACCCGGGACAGGGGTACGGCTACACCTTC. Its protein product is CASRLDPGQGYGYTF.

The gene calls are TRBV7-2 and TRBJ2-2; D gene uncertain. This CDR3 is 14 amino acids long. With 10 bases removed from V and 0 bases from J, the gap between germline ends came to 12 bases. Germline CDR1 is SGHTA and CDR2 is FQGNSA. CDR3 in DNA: TGTGCCACCTCGGTGAGCCCGAACACCGGGGAGCTGTTTTTT. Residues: CATSVSPNTGELFF.

The CDR3 coding sequence is TGTGCCTGGAGTGTAGGTCAGGGGGTATATAGCAATCAGCCCCAGCATTTT. Amino acids: CAWSVGQGVYSNQPQHF. The rearrangement uses TRBV30 and TRBJ1-5; 7 bases align to TRBD1. The CDR3 has 17 amino acids. Germline-derived CDR1 and CDR2 are GTSNPN and SVGIG (reference sequence). Trimming removed 0 bases from V and 0 bases from J; junction bases left unmatched: 8.

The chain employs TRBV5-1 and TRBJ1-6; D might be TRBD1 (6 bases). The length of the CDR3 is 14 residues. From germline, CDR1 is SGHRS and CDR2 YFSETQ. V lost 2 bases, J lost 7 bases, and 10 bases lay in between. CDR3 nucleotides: TGCGCCAGCAGCTTTGGGCAGGGGAATTCACCCCTCCACTTT. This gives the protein CASSFGQGNSPLHF.

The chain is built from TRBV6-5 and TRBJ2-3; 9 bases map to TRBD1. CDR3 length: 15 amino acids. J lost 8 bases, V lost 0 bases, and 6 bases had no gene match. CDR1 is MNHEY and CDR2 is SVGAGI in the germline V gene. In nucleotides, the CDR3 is TGTGCCAGCAGTTACTCACGGGGACAGGGTCGTACGCAGTATTTT. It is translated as CASSYSRGQGRTQYF.

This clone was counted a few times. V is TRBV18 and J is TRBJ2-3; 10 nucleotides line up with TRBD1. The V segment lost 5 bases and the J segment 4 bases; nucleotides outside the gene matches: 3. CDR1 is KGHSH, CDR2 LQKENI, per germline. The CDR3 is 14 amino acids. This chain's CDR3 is CASSSGTGADTQYF. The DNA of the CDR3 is TGTGCCAGCTCATCCGGGACAGGGGCAGATACGCAGTATTTT. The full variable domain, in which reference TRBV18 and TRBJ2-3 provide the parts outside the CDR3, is NAGVMQNPRHLVRRRGQEARLRCSPMKGHSHVYWYRQLPEEGLKFMVYLQKENIIDESGMPKERFSAEFPKEGPSILRIQQVVRGDSAAYFCASSSGTGADTQYFGPGTRLTVL.

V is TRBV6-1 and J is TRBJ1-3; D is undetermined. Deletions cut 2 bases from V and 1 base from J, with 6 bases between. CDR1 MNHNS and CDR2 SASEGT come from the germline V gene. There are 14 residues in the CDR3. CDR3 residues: CASSESGSGNTIYF. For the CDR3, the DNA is TGTGCCAGCAGTGAATCGGGTTCTGGAAACACCATATATTTT.

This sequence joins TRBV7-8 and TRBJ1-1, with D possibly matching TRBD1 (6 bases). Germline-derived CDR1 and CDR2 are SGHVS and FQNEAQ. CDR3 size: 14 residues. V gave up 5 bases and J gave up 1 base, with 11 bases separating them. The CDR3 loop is CASSPGTSNTEAFF. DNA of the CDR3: TGTGCCAGCAGCCCCGGGACATCGAACACTGAAGCTTTCTTT. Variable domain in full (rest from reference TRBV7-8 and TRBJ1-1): GAGVSQSPRYKVAKRGQDVALRCDPISGHVSLFWYQQALGQGPEFLTYFQNEAQLDKSGLPSDRFFAERPEGSVSTLKIQRTQQEDSAVYLCASSPGTSNTEAFFGQGTRLTVV.

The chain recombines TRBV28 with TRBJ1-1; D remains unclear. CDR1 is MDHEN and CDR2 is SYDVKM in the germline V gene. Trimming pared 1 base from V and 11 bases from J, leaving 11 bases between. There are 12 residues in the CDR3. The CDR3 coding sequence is TGTGCCAGCAGTTTATATACGATCGGGGCTTTCTTT. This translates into CASSLYTIGAFF. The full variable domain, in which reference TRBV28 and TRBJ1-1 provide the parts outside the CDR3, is DVKVTQSSRYLVKRTGEKVFLECVQDMDHENMFWYRQDPGLGLRLIYFSYDVKMKEKGDIPEGYSVSREKKERFSLILESASTNQTSMYLCASSLYTIGAFFGQGTRLTVV.